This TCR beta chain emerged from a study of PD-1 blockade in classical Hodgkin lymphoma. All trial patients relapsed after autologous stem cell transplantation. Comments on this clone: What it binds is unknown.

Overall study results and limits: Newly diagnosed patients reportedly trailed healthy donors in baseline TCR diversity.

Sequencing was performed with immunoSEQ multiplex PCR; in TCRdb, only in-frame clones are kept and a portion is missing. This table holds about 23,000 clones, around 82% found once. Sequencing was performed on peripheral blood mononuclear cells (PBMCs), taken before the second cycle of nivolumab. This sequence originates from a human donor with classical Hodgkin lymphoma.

The CDR3 DNA is TGTGCCACCAGCAGAGATTTTGGACAGTCCTACGAGCAGTACTTC. This encodes CATSRDFGQSYEQYF. The chain is built from TRBV15 and TRBJ2-7, with D perhaps TRBD1 (6 bases). The CDR3 loop spans 15 amino acids. Trimming pared 0 bases from V and 1 base from J, leaving 10 bases between. From germline, CDR1 is LNHNV and CDR2 YYDKDF (reference sequence).